This T cell receptor (beta chain) was obtained from a study of shared clonotypes between healthy human individuals. Study context: Each donor had three CD4 naive, three CD4 memory, two CD8 naive and one CD8 memory plate. Study conclusions and caveats: Relative to their counterparts shared across all four donors, non-shared clonotypes exhibited diminished generation probabilities.

The CDR3 runs to 13 residues. With 0 bases removed from V and 5 bases from J, the gap between germline ends came to 7 bases. The V gene's germline CDR1 is SGHRS and CDR2 YFSETQ. With regard to this clone: The antigen is not known.

The CD4+ fraction was divided into a CD45RA+ naive subset and a CD45RA-negative memory subset. Execution of the assay was at deep level. The protocol was immunoSEQ multiplex PCR, while the TCRdb copy is restricted to in-frame clones and leaves out a portion. The sample consists of some 2,100,000 clones, approximately 95% of them appearing once. Sequenced sample: naive CD4+ T cells sorted from blood. The subset is: CD45RA+ positively selected. This receptor was taken from a man aged 18 to 30 in good health. This rearrangement joins TRBV5-1 to TRBJ2-3; D remains unclear. CDR3 region: CASSLAGRDTQYF. The DNA of the CDR3 is TGCGCCAGCAGCTTGGCCGGTAGAGATACGCAGTATTTT.